These 16 T cell receptor beta chains were sequenced from one sample in a study of tumor-infiltrating lymphocytes in primary liver carcinoma. The study co-extracted DNA and RNA from 20-30 mg of unsorted bulk tissue. A constant-region primer served to make TCR beta cDNA from 500 to 550 ng total RNA. Modified slightly, ARM-PCR produced TCR beta libraries over three nested multiplex PCR rounds. PCR rounds one and two used TRBV1-TRBV30 forward primers with a C-beta reverse primer for about 11 cycles each. TCRdb processed the multiplex PCR reads anew with MiXCR; each CDR3 protein has one entry. The top ten clones hold 15% to 20% of a sample with roughly 200,000 distinct CDR3 sequences, approximately 80% of them seen once. The sequencing input was tumor tissue from primary liver carcinoma. These receptors all come from a man aged 35-49 years with primary liver carcinoma and hepatitis B virus infection.

There are many counts of this clonotype. This rearrangement joins TRBV6-5 to TRBJ2-1; weak D call: TRBD1 (7 bases). Germline CDR1 reads MNHEY; CDR2 reads SVGAGI. V was cut by 9 bases and J by 9 bases, with 27 bases left in between. CDR3 length equals 16 residues. CDR3 DNA sequence: TGTGCCAGTAGGACTAAAGGGGGCCCGATTCGCGGTGAGCAGTTCTTC. Amino acid sequence: CASRTKGGPIRGEQFF.

Turning to this clonotype: Possible read error: a much larger clone is one base away. CDR3 DNA sequence: TGCGCCAGCAGTTTCGGACTAGCGGGAGTGGGAGAGACCCATTACTTC. It specifies CASSFGLAGVGETHYF. The chain has TRBV5-1 and TRBJ2-5, with 13 bases aligning to TRBD2. The CDR3 runs 16 residues. CDR1 is SGHRS, CDR2 YFSETQ, per germline. Looking up the rest from reference TRBV5-1 and TRBJ2-5 gives the full variable domain: KAGVTQTPRYLIKTRGQQVTLSCSPISGHRSVSWYQQTPGQGLQFLFEYFSETQRNKGNFPGRFSGRQFSNSRSEMNVSTLELGDSALYLCASSFGLAGVGETHYFGPGTRLLVL.

The chain uses TRBV4-3 and TRBJ2-1, with D possibly being TRBD2 (6 bases). Germline lookup yields CDR1 LGHNA and CDR2 YSLEER. The CDR3 consists of 16 residues. The CDR3 loop reads CTSSQSPPPADYEQFF. Here the CDR3 DNA reads TGCACTAGCAGCCAATCCCCCCCCCCGGCGGACTATGAGCAGTTCTTC.

Regarding this clonotype: The junction departs from germline at one end; a sequencing error may be responsible. This chain uses TRBV11-1 with TRBJ2-7; D not certain. The DNA matches TRBJ2-1 better at its end, which makes the J call doubtful. The CDR3 has 12 amino acids. CDR1 SGHAT and CDR2 FQDESV come from the germline V gene (reference sequence). The CDR3 loop is CTSSPHSYEQFF. The CDR3 bases are TGTACCAGCAGCCCACACAGCTACGAGCAGTTCTTC.

As regards this clonotype: A much larger clonotype is one base distant, so this may be a read error. CDR3 loop: CASGLRQPYEQYF. The DNA of the CDR3 is TGTGCCAGCGGTTTGAGGCAGCCCTACGAGCAGTACTTC. V is TRBV28 and J is TRBJ2-7; no definite D call. Per the germline V gene, CDR1 is MDHEN and CDR2 is SYDVKM. The CDR3 extends over 13 amino acids. The complete variable domain, with remaining parts taken from reference TRBV28 and TRBJ2-7, reads DVKVTQSSRYLVKRTGEKVFLECVQDMDHENMFWYRQDPGLGLRLIYFSYDVKMKEKGDIPEGYSVSREKKERFSLILESASTNQTSMYLCASGLRQPYEQYFGPGTRLTVT.

On this clonotype: No conserved phenylalanine or tryptophan ends this CDR3, so it is likely a read error. The chain uses TRBV11-2 and TRBJ2-2; D remains ambiguous. The V gene lost 7 bases and the J gene lost 3 bases, with 12 bases spanning the gap. Germline loops: CDR1 SGHAT, CDR2 FQNNGV. The CDR3 contains 14 residues. The CDR3 DNA follows: TGTGCCAGCAACACAGAGTCGGACACCGGGGAGCTGTTTCTT. It yields the protein CASNTESDTGELFL.

To note about this clonotype: Compared with germline, one end of the junction differs, possibly owing to a read error. The gene calls are TRBV6-1 and TRBJ1-4; no firm D call. CDR3 length: 16 amino acids. Germline V gives CDR1 MNHNS, CDR2 SASEGT. The CDR3 DNA is TGTGCCAGCAGTGAAGCGTGGGTTGCAACTAACGAAAAACTGTTTTTT. Its translation is CASSEAWVATNEKLFF.

Concerning this clonotype: Here the CDR3 omits its conserved ending phenylalanine or tryptophan, so a read error is the likely source. V and J are TRBV10-3 and TRBJ2-7, with a weak D call TRBD1 (7 bases). The CDR3 has 14 amino acids. Germline-derived CDR1 and CDR2 are ENHRY and SYGVKD. CDR3 loop: CAFRQGLTGVEQYL. The CDR3 nucleotides are TGTGCCTTCAGACAGGGACTCACTGGGGTTGAGCAGTACTTG.

Comments on this clonotype: No conserved phenylalanine or tryptophan ends this CDR3, so it is likely a read error. This sequence joins TRBV4-2 and TRBJ2-3; D is unresolved. Germline lookup yields CDR1 LGHNA and CDR2 YNFKEQ. Between the trimmed V and J ends, which lost 0 bases and 6 bases, there was a span of 10 bases. The CDR3 length is 14 residues. The CDR3 protein is CASSQDLRRDTQYI. The CDR3, as DNA: TGTGCCAGCAGCCAAGATTTAAGGCGGGATACGCAGTATATT.

A remark on this clonotype: A junction boundary mismatches the germline segment, possibly from a read error. The V call is TRBV12-3 or TRBV12-4, the J call TRBJ2-1, with 8 bases matching TRBD2. The CDR3 has 19 residues. The CDR3 sequence: CAGSLKASGSLPSYYEQFF. The DNA of the CDR3 is TGTGCCGGCAGTTTAAAAGCTAGCGGGTCGCTGCCCTCCTACTATGAGCAGTTCTTC.

This rearrangement joins TRBV12-3 or TRBV12-4 to TRBJ2-2; 12 nucleotides agree with TRBD2. The junction had 12 bases not matched to a gene; V was cut back by 1 base and J by 9 bases. The CDR3 is 18 residues long. The DNA for the CDR3 is TGTGCCAGCAGTTTAGGGGCTAGCGGGAGGGCCTGGGCCAGGGAGCTGTTTTTT. Its protein product is CASSLGASGRAWARELFF.

Notes on this clonotype: An end of the junction differs from the germline gene, which may be a read error. The chain links TRBV14 to TRBJ2-6; D gene uncertain. This CDR3 has 19 residues. Germline values: CDR1 SGHDN, CDR2 FVKESK. The CDR3 DNA sequence: TGTGCCAGCAGCCCACGATGTACAGTGCTCCTCTCTGGAGCCAACGTCCTGACTTTC. Its protein is CASSPRCTVLLSGANVLTF. The variable domain in full, completed from reference TRBV14 and TRBJ2-6, reads EAGVTQFPSHSVIEKGQTVTLRCDPISGHDNLYWYRRVMGKEIKFLLHFVKESKQDESGMPNNRFLAERTGGTYSTLKVQPAELEDSGVYFCASSPRCTVLLSGANVLTFGAGSRLTVL.

About this clonotype: At one of its ends the junction is not consistent with the germline gene, which may arise from a read error. The V and J genes are TRBV11-1 and TRBJ2-2, with D possibly being TRBD2 (5 bases). Germline values: CDR1 SGHAT, CDR2 FQDESV (reference sequence). The CDR3 totals 15 residues. The CDR3 sequence: CASSYTVPYSGELFF. The DNA of the CDR3 is TGTGCCAGCAGCTATACAGTACCTTACTCCGGGGAACTGTTTTTT.

To note about this clonotype: One junction end disagrees with the germline gene, perhaps due to a read error. The chain joins TRBV10-3 to TRBJ1-5; D is unclear. The CDR3 is 14 amino acids. Germline lookup yields CDR1 ENHRY and CDR2 SYGVKD. The CDR3 sequence is CAISDVLQGQSQHF. DNA of the CDR3: TGTGCCATCAGTGATGTACTCCAAGGTCAGTCCCAGCATTTT.

In the case of this clonotype: At one end, the junction sequence differs from germline, possibly due to a read error. In DNA, the CDR3 is TGTGTCAGCAGTCCAAACAGCGGGGAGACCCAGTACTTC. It codes for CVSSPNSGETQYF. The rearrangement links TRBV12-3 or TRBV12-4 to TRBJ2-5; perhaps TRBD2 as D (6 bases). This CDR3 is built from 13 residues.

The rearrangement joins TRBV6-6 to TRBJ1-2; TRBD1 matches 9 bases. V lost 6 bases and J lost 8; bases outside the gene matches: 7. The germline V gene has CDR1 MNHNY and CDR2 SVGAGI (reference sequence). The CDR3 runs to 13 residues. As DNA, the CDR3 is TGTGCCAGCAGCACAGGGGGCAGGGAAGGCTACACCTTC. It codes for CASSTGGREGYTF.